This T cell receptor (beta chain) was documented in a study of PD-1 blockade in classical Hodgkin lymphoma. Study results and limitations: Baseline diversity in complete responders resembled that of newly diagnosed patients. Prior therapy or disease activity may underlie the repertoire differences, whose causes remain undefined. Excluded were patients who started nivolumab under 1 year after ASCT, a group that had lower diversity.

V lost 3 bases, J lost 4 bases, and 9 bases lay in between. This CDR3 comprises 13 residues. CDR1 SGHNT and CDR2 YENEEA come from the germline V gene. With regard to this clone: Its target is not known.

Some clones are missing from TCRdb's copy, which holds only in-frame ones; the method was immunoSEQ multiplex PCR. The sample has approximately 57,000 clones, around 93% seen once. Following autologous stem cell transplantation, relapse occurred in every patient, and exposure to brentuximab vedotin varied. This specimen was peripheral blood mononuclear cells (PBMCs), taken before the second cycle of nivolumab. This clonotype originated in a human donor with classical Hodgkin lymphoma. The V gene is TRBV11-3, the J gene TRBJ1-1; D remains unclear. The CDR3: CASSLWGGTEAFF. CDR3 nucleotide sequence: TGTGCCAGCAGCTTGTGGGGAGGCACTGAAGCTTTCTTT.